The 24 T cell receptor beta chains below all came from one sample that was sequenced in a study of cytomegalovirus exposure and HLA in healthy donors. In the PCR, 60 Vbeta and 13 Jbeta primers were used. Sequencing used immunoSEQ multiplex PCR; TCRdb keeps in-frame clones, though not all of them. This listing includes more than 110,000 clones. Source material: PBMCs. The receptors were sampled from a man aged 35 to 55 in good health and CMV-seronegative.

Written as DNA, the CDR3 is TGCGCCAGCAGCTTGATGGTGGCTGGGACAGCCACAGATACGCAGTATTTT. Its protein is CASSLMVAGTATDTQYF. This rearrangement joins TRBV5-1 to TRBJ2-3; 7 positions match TRBD1. V was pared by 1 base and J by 2 bases, with 10 bases of the junction left unmatched. In germline, CDR1 is SGHRS, CDR2 YFSETQ. CDR3 size: 17 residues. Full variable domain (rest looked up from reference TRBV5-1 and TRBJ2-3): KAGVTQTPRYLIKTRGQQVTLSCSPISGHRSVSWYQQTPGQGLQFLFEYFSETQRNKGNFPGRFSGRQFSNSRSEMNVSTLELGDSALYLCASSLMVAGTATDTQYFGPGTRLTVL.

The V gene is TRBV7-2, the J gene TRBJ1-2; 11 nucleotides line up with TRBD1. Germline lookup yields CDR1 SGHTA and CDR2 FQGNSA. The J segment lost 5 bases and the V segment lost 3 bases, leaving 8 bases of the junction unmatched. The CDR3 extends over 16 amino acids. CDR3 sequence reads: CASSFESGTGGYGYTF. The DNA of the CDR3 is TGTGCCAGCAGCTTTGAAAGCGGGACAGGGGGATATGGCTACACCTTC.

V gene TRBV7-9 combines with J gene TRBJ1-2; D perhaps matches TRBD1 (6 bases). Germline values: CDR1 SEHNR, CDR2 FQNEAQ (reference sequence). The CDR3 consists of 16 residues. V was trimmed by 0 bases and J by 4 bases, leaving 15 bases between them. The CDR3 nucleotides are TGTGCCAGCAGCTTAGCCTTACAGGGTAGTGGCTATGGCTACACCTTC. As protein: CASSLALQGSGYGYTF.

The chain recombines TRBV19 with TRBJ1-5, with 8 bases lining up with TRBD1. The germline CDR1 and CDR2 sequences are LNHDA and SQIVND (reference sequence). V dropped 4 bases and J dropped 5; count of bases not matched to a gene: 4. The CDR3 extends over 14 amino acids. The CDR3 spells CASSTDRVYQPQHF. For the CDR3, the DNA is TGTGCCAGTAGTACGGACAGGGTCTATCAGCCCCAGCATTTT. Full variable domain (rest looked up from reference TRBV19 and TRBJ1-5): DGGITQSPKYLFRKEGQNVTLSCEQNLNHDAMYWYRQDPGQGLRLIYYSQIVNDFQKGDIAEGYSVSREKKESFPLTVTSAQKNPTAFYLCASSTDRVYQPQHFGDGTRLSIL.

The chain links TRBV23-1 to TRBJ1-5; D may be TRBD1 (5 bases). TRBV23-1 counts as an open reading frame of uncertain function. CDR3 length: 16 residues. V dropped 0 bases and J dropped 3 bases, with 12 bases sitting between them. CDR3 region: CASSQSYRHFNQPQHF. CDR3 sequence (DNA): TGCGCCAGCAGTCAATCGTACAGGCATTTCAATCAGCCCCAGCATTTT.

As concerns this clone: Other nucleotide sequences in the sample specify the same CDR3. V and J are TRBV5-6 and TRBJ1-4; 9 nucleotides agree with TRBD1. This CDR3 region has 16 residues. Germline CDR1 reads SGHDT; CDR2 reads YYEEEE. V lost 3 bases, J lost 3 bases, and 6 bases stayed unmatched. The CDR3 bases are TGTGCCAGCAGCTCCATACAGGGGGCTTCTAATGAAAAACTGTTTTTT. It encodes CASSSIQGASNEKLFF.

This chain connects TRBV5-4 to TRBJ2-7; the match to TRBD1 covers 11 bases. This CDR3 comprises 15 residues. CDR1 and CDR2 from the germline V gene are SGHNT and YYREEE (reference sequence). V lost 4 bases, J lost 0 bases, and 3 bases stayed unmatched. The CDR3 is CASSRDRGSSYEQYF. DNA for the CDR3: TGTGCCAGCAGCAGGGACAGGGGGAGCTCCTACGAGCAGTACTTC.

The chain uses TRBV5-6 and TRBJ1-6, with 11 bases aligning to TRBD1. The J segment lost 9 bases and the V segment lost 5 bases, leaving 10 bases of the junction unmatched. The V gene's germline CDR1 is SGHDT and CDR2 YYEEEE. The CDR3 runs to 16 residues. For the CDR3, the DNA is TGTGCCAGCAGGTCTTTCCGGGACAGGGGGGTTTCACCCCTCCACTTT. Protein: CASRSFRDRGVSPLHF.

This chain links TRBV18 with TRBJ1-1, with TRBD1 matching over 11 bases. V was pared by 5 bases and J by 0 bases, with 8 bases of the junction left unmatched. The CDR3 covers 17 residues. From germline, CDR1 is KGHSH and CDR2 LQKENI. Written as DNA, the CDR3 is TGTGCCAGCTCAGCCGGGACAGGGGGTACCATGAACACTGAAGCTTTCTTT. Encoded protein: CASSAGTGGTMNTEAFF.

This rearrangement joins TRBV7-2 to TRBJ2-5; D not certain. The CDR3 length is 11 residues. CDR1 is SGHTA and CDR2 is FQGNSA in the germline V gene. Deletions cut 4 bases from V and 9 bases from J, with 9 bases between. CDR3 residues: CASSSELAQYF. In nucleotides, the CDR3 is TGTGCCAGCAGCTCCGAACTCGCCCAGTACTTC.

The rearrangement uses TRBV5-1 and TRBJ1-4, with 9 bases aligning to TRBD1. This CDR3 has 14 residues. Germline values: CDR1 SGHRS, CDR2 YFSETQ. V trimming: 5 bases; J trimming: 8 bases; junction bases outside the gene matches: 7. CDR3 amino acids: CASRDTGGQEKLFF. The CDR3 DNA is TGCGCCAGCAGGGATACAGGGGGCCAGGAAAAACTGTTTTTT.

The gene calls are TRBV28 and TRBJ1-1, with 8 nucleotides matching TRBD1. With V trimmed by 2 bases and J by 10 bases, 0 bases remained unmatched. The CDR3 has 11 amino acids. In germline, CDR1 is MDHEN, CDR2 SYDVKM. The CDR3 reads CASSLDRGAFF. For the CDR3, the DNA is TGTGCCAGCAGTTTAGACAGGGGAGCTTTCTTT.

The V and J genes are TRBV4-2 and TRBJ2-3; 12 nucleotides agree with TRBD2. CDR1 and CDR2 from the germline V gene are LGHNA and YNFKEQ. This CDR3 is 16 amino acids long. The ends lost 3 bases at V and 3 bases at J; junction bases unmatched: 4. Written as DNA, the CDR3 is TGTGCCAGCAGCCAGGTGACTAGCGGGGGAACAGATACGCAGTATTTT. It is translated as CASSQVTSGGTDTQYF.

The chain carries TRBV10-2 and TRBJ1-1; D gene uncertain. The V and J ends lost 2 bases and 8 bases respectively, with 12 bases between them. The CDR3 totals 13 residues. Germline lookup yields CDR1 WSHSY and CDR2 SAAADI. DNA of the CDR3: TGCGCCAGCAGTGAGCCGGGAGTCTCAGAAGCTTTCTTT. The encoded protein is CASSEPGVSEAFF.

The DNA for the CDR3 is TGTGCCAGCATCGCTGCAGGTTTCAATGAGCAGTTCTTC. Translating gives CASIAAGFNEQFF. V and J are TRBV6-1 and TRBJ2-1; no clear D. Trimming left V 7 bases short and J 6 bases short, with 13 bases between. The CDR3 is 13 residues long. Germline assignment: CDR1 MNHNS and CDR2 SASEGT.

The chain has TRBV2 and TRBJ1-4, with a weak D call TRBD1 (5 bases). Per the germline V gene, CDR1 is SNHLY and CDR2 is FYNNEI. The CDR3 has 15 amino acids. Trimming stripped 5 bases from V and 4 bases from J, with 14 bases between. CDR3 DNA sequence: TGTGCCAGCAGTCTGCTGACAGCGATTAATGAAAAACTGTTTTTT. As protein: CASSLLTAINEKLFF.

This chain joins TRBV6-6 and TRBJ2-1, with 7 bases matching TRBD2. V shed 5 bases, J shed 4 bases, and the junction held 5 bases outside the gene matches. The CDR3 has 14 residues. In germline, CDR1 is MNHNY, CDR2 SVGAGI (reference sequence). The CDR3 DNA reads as TGTGCCAGCAGTCCCCTAGCGGAATACAATGAGCAGTTCTTC. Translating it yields CASSPLAEYNEQFF.

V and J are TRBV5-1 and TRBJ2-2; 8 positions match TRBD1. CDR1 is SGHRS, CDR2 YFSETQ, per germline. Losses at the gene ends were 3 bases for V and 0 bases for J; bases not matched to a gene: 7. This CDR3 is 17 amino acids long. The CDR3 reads CASSWNIQGANTGELFF. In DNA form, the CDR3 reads TGCGCCAGCAGCTGGAATATACAGGGGGCGAACACCGGGGAGCTGTTTTTT. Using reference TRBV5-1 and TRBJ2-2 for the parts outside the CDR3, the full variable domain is KAGVTQTPRYLIKTRGQQVTLSCSPISGHRSVSWYQQTPGQGLQFLFEYFSETQRNKGNFPGRFSGRQFSNSRSEMNVSTLELGDSALYLCASSWNIQGANTGELFFGEGSRLTVL.

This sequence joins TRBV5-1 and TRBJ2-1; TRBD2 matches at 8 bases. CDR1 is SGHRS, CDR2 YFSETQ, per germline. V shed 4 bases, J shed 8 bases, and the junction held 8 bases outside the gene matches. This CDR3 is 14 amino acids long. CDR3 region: CASSLIAGSDEQFF. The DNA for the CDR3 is TGCGCCAGCAGCCTTATAGCGGGGTCCGATGAGCAGTTCTTC.

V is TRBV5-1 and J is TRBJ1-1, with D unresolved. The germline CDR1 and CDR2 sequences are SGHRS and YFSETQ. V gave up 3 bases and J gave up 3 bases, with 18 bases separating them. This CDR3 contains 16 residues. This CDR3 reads CASSSGLTLKDTEAFF. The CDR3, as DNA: TGCGCCAGCAGCTCCGGACTCACCCTAAAGGACACTGAAGCTTTCTTT.

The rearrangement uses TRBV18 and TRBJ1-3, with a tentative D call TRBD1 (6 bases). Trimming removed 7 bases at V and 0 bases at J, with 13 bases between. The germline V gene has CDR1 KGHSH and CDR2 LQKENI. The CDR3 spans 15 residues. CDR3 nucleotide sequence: TGTGCCAGCTACCCAGGGGTAAGCTCTGGAAACACCATATATTTT. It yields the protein CASYPGVSSGNTIYF.

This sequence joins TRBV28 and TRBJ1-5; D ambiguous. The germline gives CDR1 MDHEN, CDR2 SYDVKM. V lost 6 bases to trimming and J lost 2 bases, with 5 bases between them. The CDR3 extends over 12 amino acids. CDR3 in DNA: TGTGCCAGCAGAGTAGGCAATCAGCCCCAGCATTTT. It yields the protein CASRVGNQPQHF.

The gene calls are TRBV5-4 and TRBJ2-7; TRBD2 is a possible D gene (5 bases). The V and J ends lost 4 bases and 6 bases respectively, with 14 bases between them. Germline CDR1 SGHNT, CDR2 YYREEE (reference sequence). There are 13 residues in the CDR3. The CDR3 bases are TGTGCCAGCAGCCCCGGACGGGATGGCGAGCAGTACTTC. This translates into CASSPGRDGEQYF.

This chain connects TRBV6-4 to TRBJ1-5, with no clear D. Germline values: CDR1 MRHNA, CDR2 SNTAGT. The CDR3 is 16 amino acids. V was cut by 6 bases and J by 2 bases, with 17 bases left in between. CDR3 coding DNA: TGTGCCAGCAGGACCGCCTTCCCGGGTCGCAATCAGCCCCAGCATTTT. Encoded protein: CASRTAFPGRNQPQHF.